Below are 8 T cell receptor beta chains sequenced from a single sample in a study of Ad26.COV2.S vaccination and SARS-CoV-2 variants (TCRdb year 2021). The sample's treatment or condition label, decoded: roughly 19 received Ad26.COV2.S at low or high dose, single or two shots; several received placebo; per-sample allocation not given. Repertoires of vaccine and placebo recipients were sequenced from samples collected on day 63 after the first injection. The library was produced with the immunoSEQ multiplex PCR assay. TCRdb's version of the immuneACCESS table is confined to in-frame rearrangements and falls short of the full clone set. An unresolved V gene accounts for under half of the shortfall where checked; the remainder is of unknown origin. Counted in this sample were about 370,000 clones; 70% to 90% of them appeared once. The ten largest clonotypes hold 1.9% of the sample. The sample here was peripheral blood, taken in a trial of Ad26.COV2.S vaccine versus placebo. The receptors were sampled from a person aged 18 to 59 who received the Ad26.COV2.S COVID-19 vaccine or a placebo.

CDR3 coding DNA: TGTGCCAGCAGCCCGGGACTAGCGGGAGTTTACAATGAGCAGTTCTTC. Protein: CASSPGLAGVYNEQFF. This chain connects TRBV9 to TRBJ2-1; 14 nucleotides match TRBD2. This CDR3 is 16 amino acids long. V shed 4 bases, J shed 4 bases, and the junction held 4 bases outside the gene matches. Germline-derived CDR1 and CDR2 are SGDLS and YYNGEE.

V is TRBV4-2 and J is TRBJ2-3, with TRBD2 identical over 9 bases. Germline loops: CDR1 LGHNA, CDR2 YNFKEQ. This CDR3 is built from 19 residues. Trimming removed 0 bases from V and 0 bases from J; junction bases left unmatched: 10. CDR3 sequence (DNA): TGTGCCAGCAGCCAAGATTTCGCGGGAGGGCCGATTAGCACAGATACGCAGTATTTT. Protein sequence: CASSQDFAGGPISTDTQYF.

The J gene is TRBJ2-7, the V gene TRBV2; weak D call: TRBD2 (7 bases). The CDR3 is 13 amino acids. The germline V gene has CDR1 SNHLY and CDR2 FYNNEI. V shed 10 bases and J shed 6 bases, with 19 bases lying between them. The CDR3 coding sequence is TGTGCCATCCTCACTGGGGGGGGGCGCGAGCAGTACTTC. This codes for CAILTGGGREQYF.

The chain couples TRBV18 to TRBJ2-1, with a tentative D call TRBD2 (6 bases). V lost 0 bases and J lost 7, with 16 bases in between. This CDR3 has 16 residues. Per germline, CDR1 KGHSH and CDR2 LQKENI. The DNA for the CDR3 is TGTGCCAGCTCACCACCGGGACTCGCTCTCCGGAATGAGCAGTTCTTC. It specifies CASSPPGLALRNEQFF.

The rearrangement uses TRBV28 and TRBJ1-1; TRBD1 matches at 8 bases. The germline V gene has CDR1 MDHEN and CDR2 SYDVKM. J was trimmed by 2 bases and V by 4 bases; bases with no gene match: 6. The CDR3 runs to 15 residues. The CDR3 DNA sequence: TGTGCCAGCAGTTCCCCCAGGGGGCTAAACACTGAAGCTTTCTTT. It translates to CASSSPRGLNTEAFF.

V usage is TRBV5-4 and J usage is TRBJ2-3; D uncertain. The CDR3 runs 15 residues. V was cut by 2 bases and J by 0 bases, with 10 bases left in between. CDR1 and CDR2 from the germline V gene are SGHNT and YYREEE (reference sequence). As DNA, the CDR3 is TGTGCCAGCAGCTTCACCGCCTCTAGCACAGATACGCAGTATTTT. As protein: CASSFTASSTDTQYF.

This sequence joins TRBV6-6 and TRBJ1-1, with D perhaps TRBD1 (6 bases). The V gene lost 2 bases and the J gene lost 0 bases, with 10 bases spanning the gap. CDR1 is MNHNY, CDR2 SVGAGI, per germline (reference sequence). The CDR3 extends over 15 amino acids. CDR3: CASSYGQWMNTEAFF. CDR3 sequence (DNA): TGTGCCAGCAGTTACGGACAGTGGATGAACACTGAAGCTTTCTTT.

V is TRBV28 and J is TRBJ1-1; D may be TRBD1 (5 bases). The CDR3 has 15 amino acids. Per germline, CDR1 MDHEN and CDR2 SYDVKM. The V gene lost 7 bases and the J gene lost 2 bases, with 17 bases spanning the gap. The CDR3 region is CASTPGVDSNTEAFF. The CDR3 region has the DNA TGTGCCAGCACTCCTGGTGTTGACAGCAACACTGAAGCTTTCTTT. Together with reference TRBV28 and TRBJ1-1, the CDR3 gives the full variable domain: DVKVTQSSRYLVKRTGEKVFLECVQDMDHENMFWYRQDPGLGLRLIYFSYDVKMKEKGDIPEGYSVSREKKERFSLILESASTNQTSMYLCASTPGVDSNTEAFFGQGTRLTVV.